This is a list of T cell receptor beta chains from one sample in a study of T cell changes during pregnancy in multiple sclerosis. Some clones are missing from TCRdb's copy, which holds only in-frame ones; the method was immunoSEQ multiplex PCR. Altogether just under 100,000 clones are present, approximately 93% being singletons, with the ten largest covering over 0.85%. Source: peripheral blood, taken after pregnancy. These TCRs come from a female donor with multiple sclerosis, enrolled in a pregnancy study. CDR3s include the opening cysteine and the closing phenylalanine or tryptophan. Fields, in order: J gene, clone size, D gene, V gene, CDR3 DNA, CDR3 protein. D genes are given only for firm matches. Clone size is stated in some rows and not others, as once, few, many or a class when expanded.

j_call: TRBJ1-4
clone_size: once
d_call: .
v_call: TRBV4-1
cdr3_nt: TGCGCCAGCAGGTCTCAGGGAAGCTATGAAAAACTGTTTTTT
cdr3_aa: CASRSQGSYEKLFF

j_call: TRBJ2-3
clone_size: .
d_call: TRBD2
v_call: TRBV27
cdr3_nt: TGTGCCAGCAGCAAGCTAGCGGAAGCGCAGTATTTT
cdr3_aa: CASSKLAEAQYF

j_call: TRBJ1-5
clone_size: .
d_call: .
v_call: TRBV6-4
cdr3_nt: TGTGCCAGCAGTGAACTTCCCACGGGGCCCCAGCATTTT
cdr3_aa: CASSELPTGPQHF

j_call: TRBJ1-1
clone_size: .
d_call: .
v_call: TRBV28
cdr3_nt: TGTGCCAGCAGTCGACGCGGGTCCGCTGAAGCTTTCTTT
cdr3_aa: CASSRRGSAEAFF

j_call: TRBJ2-7
clone_size: .
d_call: .
v_call: TRBV4-3
cdr3_nt: TGCGCCAGCAGCCAAGATTTACTAGTCGGCTACGAGCAGTACTTC
cdr3_aa: CASSQDLLVGYEQYF

j_call: TRBJ2-2
clone_size: .
d_call: .
v_call: TRBV1
cdr3_nt: TGCACCAGCAGCCAAAAGACGGTGCGGACTAGCGGGAGGGAAAGCACCGGGGAGCTGTTTTTT
cdr3_aa: CTSSQKTVRTSGRESTGELFF

j_call: TRBJ2-1
clone_size: .
d_call: .
v_call: TRBV10-1
cdr3_nt: TGCGCCAGCACAGGCGACTACAATGAGCAGTTCTTC
cdr3_aa: CASTGDYNEQFF

j_call: TRBJ1-1
clone_size: .
d_call: TRBD1
v_call: TRBV14
cdr3_nt: TGTGCCAGCAGCCAAGGGACAGGGGAATGGAACACTGAAGCTTTCTTT
cdr3_aa: CASSQGTGEWNTEAFF

j_call: TRBJ1-5
clone_size: .
d_call: TRBD1
v_call: TRBV6-1
cdr3_nt: TGTGCCAGCAGTGAAGCCAGGGGGCAGGGTCAGCCCCAGCATTTT
cdr3_aa: CASSEARGQGQPQHF

j_call: TRBJ1-2
clone_size: .
d_call: .
v_call: TRBV6-5
cdr3_nt: TGTGCCAGCAGTTACTCGGCAGGGAACAGGCATGGCTACACCTTC
cdr3_aa: CASSYSAGNRHGYTF

j_call: TRBJ2-5
clone_size: .
d_call: .
v_call: TRBV2
cdr3_nt: TGTGCCAGCAGAAAGACAGTCCAAGAGACCCAGTACTTC
cdr3_aa: CASRKTVQETQYF

j_call: TRBJ1-5
clone_size: .
d_call: .
v_call: TRBV5-4
cdr3_nt: TGTGCCAGCAGCTTGGGAGGGAGCAATCAGCCCCAGCATTTT
cdr3_aa: CASSLGGSNQPQHF

j_call: TRBJ1-5
clone_size: .
d_call: TRBD1
v_call: TRBV7-9
cdr3_nt: TGTGCCAGCAGCTTCGGACAGGGAGGAGGCAATCAGCCCCAGCATTTT
cdr3_aa: CASSFGQGGGNQPQHF

j_call: TRBJ2-7
clone_size: .
d_call: .
v_call: TRBV10-3
cdr3_nt: TGTGCCATCAGTGGCGGGTACCGGGGGGAGCAGTACTTC
cdr3_aa: CAISGGYRGEQYF

j_call: TRBJ2-1
clone_size: .
d_call: TRBD1
v_call: TRBV6-6
cdr3_nt: TGTGCCAGCAGTTACGACAGGGGTGATGAGCAGTTCTTC
cdr3_aa: CASSYDRGDEQFF

j_call: TRBJ2-1
clone_size: .
d_call: TRBD2
v_call: TRBV28
cdr3_nt: TGTGCCAGCGTATTTAGCGGGAGGGCCAATGAGCAGTTCTTC
cdr3_aa: CASVFSGRANEQFF

j_call: TRBJ1-2
clone_size: .
d_call: TRBD1
v_call: TRBV19
cdr3_nt: TGTGCCAGTAGATGGGGACAGGGGGCGCCTTTGTCGGGCTACACCTTC
cdr3_aa: CASRWGQGAPLSGYTF

j_call: TRBJ2-3
clone_size: .
d_call: TRBD2
v_call: TRBV6-4
cdr3_nt: TGTGCCAGCAGTGTCGAGGGAGGGAATACGCAGTATTTT
cdr3_aa: CASSVEGGNTQYF

j_call: TRBJ1-5
clone_size: few
d_call: TRBD1
v_call: TRBV27
cdr3_nt: TGTGCCAGCAGAAGAGACAGGGACAATCAGCCCCAGCATTTT
cdr3_aa: CASRRDRDNQPQHF

j_call: TRBJ2-1
clone_size: .
d_call: TRBD2
v_call: TRBV7-3
cdr3_nt: TGTGCCAGCAGCTTTTCGGGAGGGCCCGATGAGCAGTTCTTC
cdr3_aa: CASSFSGGPDEQFF

j_call: TRBJ1-2
clone_size: .
d_call: .
v_call: TRBV27
cdr3_nt: TGTGCCAGCAGAACAAACAGGTTCGGTGGCTACACCTTC
cdr3_aa: CASRTNRFGGYTF

j_call: TRBJ2-4
clone_size: once
d_call: TRBD2
v_call: TRBV15
cdr3_nt: TGTGCCACCAGCGCCAAGGGACTAGCGCTCACGGGGTCCAAAAACATTCAGTACTTC
cdr3_aa: CATSAKGLALTGSKNIQYF